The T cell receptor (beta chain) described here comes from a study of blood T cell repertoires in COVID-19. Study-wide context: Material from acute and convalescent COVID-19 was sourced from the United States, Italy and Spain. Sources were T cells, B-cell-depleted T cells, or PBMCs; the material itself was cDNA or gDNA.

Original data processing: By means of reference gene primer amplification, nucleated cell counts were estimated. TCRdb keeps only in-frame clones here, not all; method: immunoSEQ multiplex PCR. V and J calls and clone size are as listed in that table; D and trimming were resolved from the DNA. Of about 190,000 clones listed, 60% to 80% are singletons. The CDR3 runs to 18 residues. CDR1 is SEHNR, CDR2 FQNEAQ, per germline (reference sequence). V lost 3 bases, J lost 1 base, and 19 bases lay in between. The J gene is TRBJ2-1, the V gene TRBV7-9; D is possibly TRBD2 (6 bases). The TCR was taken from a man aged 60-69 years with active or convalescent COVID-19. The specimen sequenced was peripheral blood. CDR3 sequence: CASSFKSGGPGSYNEQFF. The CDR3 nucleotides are TGTGCCAGCAGCTTTAAGTCAGGAGGGCCAGGGTCCTACAATGAGCAGTTCTTC. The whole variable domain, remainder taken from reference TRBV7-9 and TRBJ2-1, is DTGVSQNPRHKITKRGQNVTFRCDPISEHNRLYWYRQTLGQGPEFLTYFQNEAQLEKSRLLSDRFSAERPKGSFSTLEIQRTEQGDSAMYLCASSFKSGGPGSYNEQFFGPGTRLTVL.